This T cell receptor beta chain was obtained from a study of metastatic and nonmetastatic thyroid tumors. Findings and limits, study-wide: Reportedly, malignant thyroid tumors had significantly higher TCR beta diversity than benign nodules, in blood and tumor.

All patients reached thyroid surgery having received no treatment beforehand. Germline V gene lookup returns CDR1 SGHTA and CDR2 FQGNSA. The CDR3 contains 17 residues. This clone was counted once. The antigen remains unidentified. An end of the junction differs from the germline gene, which may be a read error. TCRdb recomputed clones from the PCR reads via MiXCR. The repertoire holds approximately 15,000 clones, 25% to 30% seen once, with roughly half in the top ten. This receptor was identified in a male donor with papillary thyroid cancer or a benign thyroid nodule (not recorded which). Some clones in this sample may be carry-over from other donors' samples. Sequencing used tumor tissue. The J gene is TRBJ2-7, the V gene TRBV7-2, with TRBD2 matching 7 bases. The chain's CDR3 is CASRLGRLSGVSYEQYF. The CDR3 region has the DNA TGTGCCAGCCGCTTAGGGCGATTGAGCGGGGTCTCCTACGAGCAGTACTTC.